This TCR beta chain was identified during a study of T cells in tumors after PD-1 blockade. About the study: On average, tumor samples gave 20,000 to 30,000 TCR templates and 6,000 or so unique clonotypes.

Here immunoSEQ multiplex PCR was the method, and the copy in TCRdb shows in-frame clones only, minus some. The sample shows roughly 6,100 clones, approximately 70% of them seen only once. On this clone itself: Its target is not known.

Study-wide results and caveats: Some novel exhausted tumor clones appeared in pre-treatment blood, suggesting peripheral recruitment. Most post-therapy expanded exhausted CD8+ clones were new, undetected before treatment.

The source of this sequence is a human donor with basal cell carcinoma. The sample was tumor tissue, taken before anti-PD-1 treatment.

The CDR3 DNA reads as TGTGCCAGCAGCTTAATGGGGGTAGCGGGGCCCACAGATACGCAGTATTTT. Residues: CASSLMGVAGPTDTQYF. This rearrangement joins TRBV7-2 to TRBJ2-3; 8 bases are shared with TRBD2. V lost 2 bases and J lost 2; bases outside the gene matches: 9. Germline V gene sequence: CDR1 SGHTA, CDR2 FQGNSA. The CDR3 runs 17 residues.